A selection of T cell receptor beta chains follows, all from one sample in a study of control samples from healthy donors and cancer patients. Here immunoSEQ multiplex PCR was the method, and the copy in TCRdb shows in-frame clones only, minus some. This sample has 95,000 to 130,000 clones, with 80% to 90% found just once. The specimen was PBMCs. Receptor source: a woman between 45 and 60 years old with colorectal cancer. Both conserved end residues are part of each CDR3. A D gene is named only where the DNA matches it firmly. The size entry is marked missing in some rows and otherwise reads once, few, many or a size class.

.,TRBJ2-7,TRBD1,TRBV29-1,CSVKRGGPSSYEQYF,TGCAGCGTAAAAAGAGGGGGCCCTAGCTCCTACGAGCAGTACTTC
.,TRBJ2-6,.,TRBV5-1,CASSSTGSPGANVLTF,TGCGCCAGCAGCAGCACAGGGTCCCCTGGGGCCAACGTCCTGACTTTC
.,TRBJ1-2,.,TRBV9,CASSVGSTGNYGYTF,TGTGCCAGCAGCGTAGGGTCGACGGGGAATTATGGCTACACCTTC
.,TRBJ2-5,.,TRBV6-1,CASSEAGPIGETQYF,TGTGCCAGCAGTGAGGCAGGACCAATTGGAGAGACCCAGTACTTC
.,TRBJ1-5,.,TRBV6-5,CASRNGGGSNQPQHF,TGTGCCAGCAGGAACGGGGGGGGTAGCAATCAGCCCCAGCATTTT
.,TRBJ1-3,.,TRBV20-1,CSASKDSYSGNTIYF,TGCAGTGCTAGTAAGGACAGCTACTCTGGAAACACCATATATTTT
.,TRBJ2-3,TRBD1,TRBV6-5,CASRTGTGGTDTQYF,TGTGCCAGCAGAACCGGGACAGGGGGCACAGATACGCAGTATTTT
.,TRBJ2-3,TRBD2,TRBV24-1,CATSAGGRAPDTQYF,TGTGCCACCAGTGCGGGTGGGAGGGCCCCAGATACGCAGTATTTT
.,TRBJ2-1,.,TRBV11-3,CASSPRGSGNEQFF,TGTGCCAGCAGCCCTCGGGGGTCGGGCAATGAGCAGTTCTTC
.,TRBJ1-5,TRBD1,TRBV10-1,CASSPGTDAFGNQPQHF,TGCGCCAGCAGTCCCGGGACAGATGCTTTTGGCAATCAGCCCCAGCATTTT
.,TRBJ2-3,.,TRBV4-1,CASSQDPREWTDTQYF,TGCGCCAGCAGCCAAGATCCCCGGGAGTGGACAGATACGCAGTATTTT
.,TRBJ1-2,.,TRBV29-1,CSVSGQGEGYTF,TGCAGCGTTTCGGGGCAGGGAGAGGGCTACACCTTC
.,TRBJ2-1,.,TRBV7-2,CASSLGTILAYNEQFF,TGTGCCAGCAGCTTAGGAACCATTCTGGCCTACAATGAGCAGTTCTTC
.,TRBJ2-2,TRBD1,TRBV2,CASYRQGGTGELFF,TGTGCCAGCTACCGACAGGGCGGCACCGGGGAGCTGTTTTTT
medium-sized,TRBJ1-5,TRBD1,TRBV6-1,CASSGRQGSANQPQHF,TGTGCCAGCAGTGGACGACAGGGGTCGGCCAATCAGCCCCAGCATTTT
.,TRBJ2-5,TRBD1,TRBV28,CASSSTTGGRETQYF,TGTGCCAGCAGTTCGACAACAGGGGGCCGGGAGACCCAGTACTTC
.,TRBJ1-5,TRBD1,TRBV6-1,CASSVPTGAYSNQPQHF,TGTGCCAGCAGTGTGCCAACAGGGGCCTATAGCAATCAGCCCCAGCATTTT
.,TRBJ1-6,.,TRBV20-1,CSASGGPGSPLHF,TGCAGTGCTAGTGGGGGCCCTGGGTCACCCCTCCACTTT
once,TRBJ1-1,TRBD1,TRBV3-1/TRBV3-2,CASSREWGQNIEAFF,TGTGCCAGCAGCAGGGAATGGGGACAGAACATTGAAGCTTTCTTT
.,TRBJ1-2,.,TRBV3-1/TRBV3-2,CASSQDMGNYGYTF,TGTGCCAGCAGCCAAGATATGGGTAACTATGGCTACACCTTC
.,TRBJ1-2,.,TRBV5-1,CASGVNTGYEGYTF,TGCGCCAGCGGGGTAAATACAGGGTACGAAGGCTACACCTTC
.,TRBJ2-6,TRBD1,TRBV28,CASRSGTAGANVLTF,TGTGCCAGCAGATCCGGGACAGCTGGGGCCAACGTCCTGACTTTC
.,TRBJ2-7,.,TRBV18,CASSPPVTYEQYF,TGTGCCAGCTCACCCCCAGTGACCTACGAGCAGTACTTC
.,TRBJ2-1,TRBD2,TRBV2,CASSDPAGVASSYNEQFF,TGTGCCAGCAGTGATCCAGCGGGGGTAGCGAGCTCCTACAATGAGCAGTTCTTC
.,TRBJ2-7,.,TRBV11-3,CASSSKRDSYEQYF,TGTGCCAGCAGCTCGAAAAGGGATTCCTACGAGCAGTACTTC
.,TRBJ2-3,TRBD2,TRBV10-3,CAISPTSGGAEGTQYF,TGTGCCATCAGCCCTACTAGCGGGGGGGCGGAGGGTACGCAGTATTTT
once,TRBJ2-1,TRBD2,TRBV19,CASSRTSANNEQFF,TGTGCCAGTAGTAGGACTAGCGCGAACAATGAGCAGTTCTTC
many,TRBJ1-2,.,TRBV30,CAWSARTDGYTF,TGTGCCTGGAGCGCCCGGACAGACGGCTACACCTTC
.,TRBJ2-3,.,TRBV5-5,CASSPDLSTDTQYF,TGTGCCAGCAGCCCGGACCTTAGCACAGATACGCAGTATTTT
few,TRBJ2-1,.,TRBV29-1,CSVDDAGSRQFF,TGCAGCGTTGACGACGCAGGTTCGCGGCAGTTCTTC
.,TRBJ2-3,.,TRBV19,CASSPGTVARDTQYF,TGTGCCAGTAGCCCTGGTACGGTAGCCCGAGATACGCAGTATTTT
once,TRBJ2-3,TRBD2,TRBV7-9,CASRGTSGSTDTQYF,TGTGCCAGCAGGGGGACTAGCGGTAGCACAGATACGCAGTATTTT
.,TRBJ1-6,.,TRBV9,CASSYRQYNSPLHF,TGTGCCAGCAGTTACAGGCAATATAATTCACCCCTCCACTTT
.,TRBJ2-7,.,TRBV5-1,CASSLNEGYREEQYF,TGCGCCAGCAGCTTAAATGAGGGCTACCGGGAGGAGCAGTACTTC
once,TRBJ1-4,.,TRBV2,CASSPAPAGEKLFF,TGTGCCAGCAGCCCCGCGCCCGCGGGTGAAAAATTGTTTTTT
.,TRBJ2-4,.,TRBV29-1,CSVEVAGGTKNIQYF,TGCAGCGTTGAGGTCGCTGGGGGGACCAAAAACATTCAGTACTTC
.,TRBJ1-6,.,TRBV10-3,CATQGDNSPLHF,TGTGCCACCCAAGGGGATAATTCACCCCTCCACTTT
.,TRBJ1-4,.,TRBV5-1,CASSPGGAVNEKLFF,TGCGCCAGCAGCCCTGGGGGGGCGGTGAATGAAAAACTGTTTTTT
few,TRBJ2-7,.,TRBV6-5,CASRPAARVNEQYF,TGTGCCAGCAGACCGGCCGCCCGAGTCAACGAGCAGTACTTC
.,TRBJ2-6,.,TRBV10-3,CAARDTLGGANVLTF,TGTGCCGCCCGGGACACCTTAGGAGGGGCCAACGTCCTGACTTTC
.,TRBJ1-3,.,TRBV19,CASSSWRVSGNTIYF,TGTGCCAGTAGTTCTTGGAGGGTCTCTGGAAACACCATATATTTT
.,TRBJ2-3,.,TRBV29-1,CSVDSVTDTQYF,TGCAGCGTTGACTCGGTCACAGATACGCAGTATTTT
.,TRBJ2-2,TRBD1,TRBV3-1/TRBV3-2,CASSPDTGANGELFF,TGTGCCAGCAGCCCTGATACAGGGGCGAACGGGGAGCTGTTTTTT
.,TRBJ2-1,.,TRBV7-8,CASSQTAAGGDEQFF,TGTGCCAGCAGCCAGACAGCGGCCGGGGGAGATGAGCAGTTCTTC
.,TRBJ2-3,TRBD1,TRBV3-1/TRBV3-2,CASRRQGASGDTQYF,TGTGCCAGCAGGCGACAGGGGGCGTCAGGAGATACGCAGTATTTT
.,TRBJ2-1,.,TRBV5-1,CASSRSGTAKFLSYNEQFF,TGCGCCAGCAGCAGAAGCGGGACAGCAAAGTTCCTCTCCTACAATGAGCAGTTCTTC
.,TRBJ1-2,.,TRBV18,CASSPPPRLTNYGYTF,TGTGCCAGCTCACCCCCCCCCAGACTCACTAACTATGGCTACACCTTC
.,TRBJ2-1,.,TRBV7-9,CASSQGSPTNEQFF,TGTGCCAGCAGCCAGGGGTCTCCTACCAATGAGCAGTTCTTC
.,TRBJ1-2,.,TRBV3-1/TRBV3-2,CASSPGQPYGYTF,TGTGCCAGCAGCCCGGGACAACCCTATGGCTACACCTTC
.,TRBJ2-1,TRBD2,TRBV7-2,CASSRGTSGYNEQFF,TGTGCCAGCAGTCGGGGGACTAGCGGTTACAATGAGCAGTTCTTC
.,TRBJ1-2,.,TRBV25-1,CASSEWDGGYTF,TGTGCCAGCAGTGAATGGGACGGAGGCTACACCTTC
.,TRBJ1-3,.,TRBV14,CASSPGMGIAGNTIYF,TGTGCCAGCAGCCCGGGCATGGGTATTGCTGGAAACACCATATATTTT
once,TRBJ1-2,.,TRBV9,CASSVGGWGYTF,TGTGCCAGCAGCGTAGGAGGTTGGGGCTACACCTTC
.,TRBJ1-2,TRBD1,TRBV30,CAWSFGQGGYTF,TGTGCCTGGAGCTTCGGACAGGGAGGCTACACCTTC
.,TRBJ2-1,TRBD2,TRBV2,CASRQTSGNEQFF,TGTGCCAGCAGGCAGACTAGCGGCAATGAGCAGTTCTTC
.,TRBJ2-5,.,TRBV24-1,CATSDPGPQETQYF,TGTGCCACCAGTGATCCTGGGCCCCAAGAGACCCAGTACTTC
.,TRBJ1-1,.,TRBV3-1/TRBV3-2,CASSQERAEAFF,TGTGCCAGCAGCCAAGAACGTGCTGAAGCTTTCTTT
.,TRBJ2-2,TRBD1,TRBV10-3,CAITPGTGGTGELFF,TGTGCCATCACTCCCGGGACAGGGGGTACCGGGGAGCTGTTTTTT
.,TRBJ2-5,.,TRBV11-2,CASSFQGGAETQYF,TGTGCCAGCAGCTTTCAGGGGGGAGCTGAGACCCAGTACTTC
.,TRBJ1-1,TRBD1,TRBV19,CASSIGRGQGVGFGTEAFF,TGTGCCAGTAGTATAGGCCGGGGACAGGGGGTCGGGTTCGGCACTGAAGCTTTCTTT